This T cell receptor beta chain was found in a study of T-cell memory formation after mild COVID-19. This CDR3 comprises 13 residues. V dropped 3 bases and J dropped 3 bases, with 9 bases sitting between them. Germline CDR1 and CDR2: SGDLS and YYNGEE. In this sample, this clonotype turned up many times. Its antigen is as yet unknown. The TCR alpha and TCR beta cDNA libraries, bearing sample barcodes and UMIs, were generated by 5'RACE using constant-segment primers. TCRdb reprocessed the 5' RACE reads via MiXCR and lists one record per CDR3 protein. The sample lists fewer than 300,000 distinct CDR3 sequences, under 20% occurring once. Whole-study results and caveats: Of the contracting clones, CD4+ ones lay mainly in CM and EM, and CD8+ ones in EMRA.

Material: PBMCs or a T cell subset sorted from them (not recorded which). This clonotype was sampled from a man between 18 and 35 years old who had mild COVID-19 (a few samples of this study predate the infection). Cell type and time point are not known. This rearrangement joins TRBV9 to TRBJ1-1, with D possibly being TRBD1 (5 bases). The CDR3 DNA follows: TGTGCCAGCAGCGGCAGGGCGGACACTGAAGCTTTCTTT. Protein sequence: CASSGRADTEAFF.